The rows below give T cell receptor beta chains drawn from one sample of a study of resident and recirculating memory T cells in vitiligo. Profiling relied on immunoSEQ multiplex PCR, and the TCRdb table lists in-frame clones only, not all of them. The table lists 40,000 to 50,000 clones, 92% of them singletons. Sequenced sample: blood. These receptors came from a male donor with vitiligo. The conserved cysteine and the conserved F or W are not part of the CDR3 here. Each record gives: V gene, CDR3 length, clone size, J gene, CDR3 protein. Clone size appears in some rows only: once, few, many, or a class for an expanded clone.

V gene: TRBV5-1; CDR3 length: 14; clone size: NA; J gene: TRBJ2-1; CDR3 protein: ASSWGQGKAGNEQF
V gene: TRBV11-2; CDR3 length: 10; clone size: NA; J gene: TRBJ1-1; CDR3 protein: ASSLQGSEAF
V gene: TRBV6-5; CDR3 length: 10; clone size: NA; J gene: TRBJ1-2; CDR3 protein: ASSTGGYGYT
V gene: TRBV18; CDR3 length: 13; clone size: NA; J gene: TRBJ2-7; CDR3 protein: ASSNRDRSSYEQY
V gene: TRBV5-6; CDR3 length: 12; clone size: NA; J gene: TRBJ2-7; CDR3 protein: ASSSGGAYYEQY
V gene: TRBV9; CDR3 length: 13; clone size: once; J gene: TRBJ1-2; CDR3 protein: ASSFGTGLDYGYT
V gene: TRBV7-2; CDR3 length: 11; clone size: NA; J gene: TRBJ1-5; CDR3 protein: ASSLPGNQPQH
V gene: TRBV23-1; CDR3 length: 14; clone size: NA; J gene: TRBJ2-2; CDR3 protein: ASSQSGQGVTGELF
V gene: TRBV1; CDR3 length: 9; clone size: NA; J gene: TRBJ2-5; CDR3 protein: PPEGGETQY
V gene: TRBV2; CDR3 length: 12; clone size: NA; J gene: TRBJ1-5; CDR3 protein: ASSGTGKNQPQH
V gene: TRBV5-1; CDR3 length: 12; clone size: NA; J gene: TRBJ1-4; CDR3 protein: ASSAGTDNEKLF
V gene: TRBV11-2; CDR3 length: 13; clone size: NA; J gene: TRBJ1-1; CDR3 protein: ASSLAVRGDTEAF
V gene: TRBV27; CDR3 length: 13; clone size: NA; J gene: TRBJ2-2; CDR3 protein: ASSQQTGNTGELF
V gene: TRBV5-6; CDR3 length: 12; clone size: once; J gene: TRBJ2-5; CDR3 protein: ASSKRTLQETQY
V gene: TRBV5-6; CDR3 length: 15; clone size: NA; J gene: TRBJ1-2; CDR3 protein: ASSLGRQVHANYGYT
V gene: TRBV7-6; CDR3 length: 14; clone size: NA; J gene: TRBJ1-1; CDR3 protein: ASSLGQATRNTEAF
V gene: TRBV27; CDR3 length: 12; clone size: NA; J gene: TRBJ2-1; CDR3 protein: ASSLRNGGNEQF
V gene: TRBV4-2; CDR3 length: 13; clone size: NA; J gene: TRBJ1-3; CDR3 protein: ASSQEGTGVNTIY
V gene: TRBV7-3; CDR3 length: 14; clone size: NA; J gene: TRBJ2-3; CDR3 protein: ASSPLAGGPPDTQY
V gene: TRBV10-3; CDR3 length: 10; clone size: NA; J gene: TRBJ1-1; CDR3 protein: ATNSLNTEAF
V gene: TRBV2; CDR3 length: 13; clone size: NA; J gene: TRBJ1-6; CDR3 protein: ASRDSTGGRTPLH
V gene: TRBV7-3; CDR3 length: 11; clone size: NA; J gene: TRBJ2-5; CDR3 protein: ASSYGQTETQY
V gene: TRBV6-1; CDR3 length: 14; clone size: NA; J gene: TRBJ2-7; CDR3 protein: ASSEFRDMRGYEQY
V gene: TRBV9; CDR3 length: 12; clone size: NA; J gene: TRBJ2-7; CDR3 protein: ASSVGDRNYEQY
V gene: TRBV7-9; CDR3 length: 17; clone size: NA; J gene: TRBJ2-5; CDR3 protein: ASSLTGSRGYRVVETQY
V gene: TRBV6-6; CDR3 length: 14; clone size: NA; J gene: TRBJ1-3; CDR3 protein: ASSYWRPDSGNTIY
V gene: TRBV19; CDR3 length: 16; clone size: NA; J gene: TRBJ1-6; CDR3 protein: ASSIRPLGSSYNSPLH
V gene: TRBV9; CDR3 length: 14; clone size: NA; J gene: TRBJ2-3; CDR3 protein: ASSVSPAGATDTQY
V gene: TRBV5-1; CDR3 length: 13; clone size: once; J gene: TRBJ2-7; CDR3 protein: ASSWTGGGGYEQY
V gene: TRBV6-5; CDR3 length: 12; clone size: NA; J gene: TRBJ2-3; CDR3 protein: ASSPRTSTDTQY
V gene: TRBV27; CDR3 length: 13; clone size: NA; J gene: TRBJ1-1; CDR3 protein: ASSFDRFGNTEAF
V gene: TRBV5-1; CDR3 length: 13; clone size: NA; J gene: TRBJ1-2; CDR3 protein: ASSLDGTGDYGYT
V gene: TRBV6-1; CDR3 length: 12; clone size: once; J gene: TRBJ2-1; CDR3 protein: ASFHTGGHNEQF
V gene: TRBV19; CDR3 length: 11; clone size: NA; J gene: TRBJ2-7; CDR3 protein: ASSMVGPYEQY
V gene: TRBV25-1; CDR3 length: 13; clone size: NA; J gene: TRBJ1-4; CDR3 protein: ASSEGTVINEKLF
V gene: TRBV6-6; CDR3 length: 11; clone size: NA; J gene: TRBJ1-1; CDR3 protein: ASSYSGGTEAF
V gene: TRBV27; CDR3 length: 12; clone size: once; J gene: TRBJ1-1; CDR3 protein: ASSLLRHGGEAF
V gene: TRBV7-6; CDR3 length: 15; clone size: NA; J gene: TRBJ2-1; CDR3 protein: ASSFKGGGGTYNEQF
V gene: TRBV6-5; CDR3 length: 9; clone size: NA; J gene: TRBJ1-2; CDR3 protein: AVQGTYGYT
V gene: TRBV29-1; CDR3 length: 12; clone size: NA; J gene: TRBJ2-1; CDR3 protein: SVDRVRSYNEQF
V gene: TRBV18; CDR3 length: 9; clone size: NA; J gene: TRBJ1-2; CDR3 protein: ASSPSTDYT
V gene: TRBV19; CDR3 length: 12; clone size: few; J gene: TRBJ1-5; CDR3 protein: ASSTDRSNQPQH
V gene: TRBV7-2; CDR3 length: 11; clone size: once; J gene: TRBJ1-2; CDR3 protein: ASSRGTRYGYT
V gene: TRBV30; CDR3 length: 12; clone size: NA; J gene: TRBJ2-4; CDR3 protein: AWGGGVAKNIQY
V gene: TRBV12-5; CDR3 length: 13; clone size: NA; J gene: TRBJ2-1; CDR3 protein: ASGLWGLRSNEQF
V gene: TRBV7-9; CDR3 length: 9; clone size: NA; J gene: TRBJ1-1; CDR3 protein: ASSAAGLAF
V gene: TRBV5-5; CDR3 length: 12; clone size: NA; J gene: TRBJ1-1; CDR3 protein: ASSLGGWGTEAF
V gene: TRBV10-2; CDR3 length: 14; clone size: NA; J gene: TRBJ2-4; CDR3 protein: ASSDRGRLAKNIQY
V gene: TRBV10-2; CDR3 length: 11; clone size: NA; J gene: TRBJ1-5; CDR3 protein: ASSGTGNQPQH
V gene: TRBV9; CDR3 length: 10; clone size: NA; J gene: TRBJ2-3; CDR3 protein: ASAGGAHTQY
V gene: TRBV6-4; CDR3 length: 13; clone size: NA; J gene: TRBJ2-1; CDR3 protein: ASSDSSGGADEQF
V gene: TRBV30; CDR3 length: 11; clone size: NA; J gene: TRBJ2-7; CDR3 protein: AWSVTGPYEQY
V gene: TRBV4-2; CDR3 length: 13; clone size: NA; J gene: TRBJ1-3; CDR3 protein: ASSPLTGGANTIY
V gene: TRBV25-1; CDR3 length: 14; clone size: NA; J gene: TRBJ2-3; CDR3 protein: ASSEYLAGFTDTQY
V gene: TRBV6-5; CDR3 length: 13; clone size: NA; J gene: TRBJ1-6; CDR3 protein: ASSYSTELNSPLH
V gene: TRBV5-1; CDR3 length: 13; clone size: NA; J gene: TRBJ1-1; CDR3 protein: ASSRGGARNTEAF
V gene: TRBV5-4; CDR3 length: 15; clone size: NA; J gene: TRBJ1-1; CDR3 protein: ASSLPRGTGDGTEAF